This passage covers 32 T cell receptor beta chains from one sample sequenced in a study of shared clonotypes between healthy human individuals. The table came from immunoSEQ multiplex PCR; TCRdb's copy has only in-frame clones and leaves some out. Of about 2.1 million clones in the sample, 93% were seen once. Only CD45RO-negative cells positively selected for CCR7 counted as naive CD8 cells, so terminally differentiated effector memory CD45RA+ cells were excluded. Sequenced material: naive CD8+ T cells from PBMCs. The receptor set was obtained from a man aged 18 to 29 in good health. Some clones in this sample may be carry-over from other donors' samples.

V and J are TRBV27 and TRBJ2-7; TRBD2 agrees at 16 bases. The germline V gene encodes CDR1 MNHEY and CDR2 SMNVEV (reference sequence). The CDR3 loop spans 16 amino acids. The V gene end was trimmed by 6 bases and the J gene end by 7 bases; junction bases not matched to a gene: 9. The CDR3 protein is CASRIAGTSGRAEQYF. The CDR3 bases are TGTGCCAGCAGAATTGCCGGGACTAGCGGGAGGGCTGAGCAGTACTTC.

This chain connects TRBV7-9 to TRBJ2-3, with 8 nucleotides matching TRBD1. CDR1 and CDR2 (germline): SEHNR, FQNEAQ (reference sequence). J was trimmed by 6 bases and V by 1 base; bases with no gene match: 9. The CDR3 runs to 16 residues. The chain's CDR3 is CASSLEFRGPWDTQYF. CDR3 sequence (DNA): TGTGCCAGCAGCTTAGAGTTCAGGGGGCCTTGGGATACGCAGTATTTT.

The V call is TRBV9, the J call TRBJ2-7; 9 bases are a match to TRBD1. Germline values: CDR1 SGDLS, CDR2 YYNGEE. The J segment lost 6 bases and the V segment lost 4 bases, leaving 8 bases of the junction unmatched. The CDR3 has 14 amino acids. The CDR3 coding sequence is TGTGCCAGCAGCCCCCGGACAGGGGCGTCCGAGCAGTACTTC. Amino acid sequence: CASSPRTGASEQYF.

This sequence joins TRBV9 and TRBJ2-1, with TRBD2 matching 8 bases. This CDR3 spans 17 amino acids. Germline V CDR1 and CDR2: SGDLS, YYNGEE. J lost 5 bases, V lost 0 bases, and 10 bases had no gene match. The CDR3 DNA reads TGTGCCAGCAGCGTAGGTCCCACGGGAGGGCCCCACAATGAGCAGTTCTTC. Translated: CASSVGPTGGPHNEQFF.

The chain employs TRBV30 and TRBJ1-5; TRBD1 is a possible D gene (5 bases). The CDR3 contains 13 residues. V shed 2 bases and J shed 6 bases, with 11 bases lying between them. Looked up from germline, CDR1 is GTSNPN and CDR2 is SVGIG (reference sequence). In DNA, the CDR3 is TGTGCCTGGAGTTCGGGGCCTGGTCAGCCCCAGCATTTT. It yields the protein CAWSSGPGQPQHF.

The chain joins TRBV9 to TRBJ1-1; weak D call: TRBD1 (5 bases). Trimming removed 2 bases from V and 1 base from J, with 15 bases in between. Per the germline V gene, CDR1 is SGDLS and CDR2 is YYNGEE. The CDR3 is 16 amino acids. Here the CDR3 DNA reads TGTGCCAGCAGCGTTGGGGACGGTTATGAGAACACTGAAGCTTTCTTT. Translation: CASSVGDGYENTEAFF.

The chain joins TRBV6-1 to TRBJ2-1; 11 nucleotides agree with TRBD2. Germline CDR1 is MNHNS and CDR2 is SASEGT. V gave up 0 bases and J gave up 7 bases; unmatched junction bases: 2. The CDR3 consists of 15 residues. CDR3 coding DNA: TGTGCCAGCAGTGAAGCACTAGCGGGAGTTAATGAGCAGTTCTTC. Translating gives CASSEALAGVNEQFF.

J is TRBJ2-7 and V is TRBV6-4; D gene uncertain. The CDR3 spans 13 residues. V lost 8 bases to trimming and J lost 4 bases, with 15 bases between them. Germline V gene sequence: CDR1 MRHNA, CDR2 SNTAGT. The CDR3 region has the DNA TGTGCCAGCTTTCTCAAGGGATGTTACGAGCAGTACTTC. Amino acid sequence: CASFLKGCYEQYF.

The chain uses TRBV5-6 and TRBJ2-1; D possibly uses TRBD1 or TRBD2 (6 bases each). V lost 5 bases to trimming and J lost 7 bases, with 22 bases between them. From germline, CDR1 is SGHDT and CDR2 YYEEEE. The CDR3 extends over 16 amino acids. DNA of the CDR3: TGTGCCAGCAGTGTCGGGGGCCGCTCATTAGATAATGAGCAGTTCTTC. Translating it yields CASSVGGRSLDNEQFF.

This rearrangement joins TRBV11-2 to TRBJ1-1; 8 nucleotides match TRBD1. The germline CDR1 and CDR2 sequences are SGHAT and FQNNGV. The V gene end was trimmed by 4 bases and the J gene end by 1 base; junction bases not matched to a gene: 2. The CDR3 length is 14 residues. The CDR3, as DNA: TGTGCCAGCAGCTCCGGGACAGGGAACACTGAAGCTTTCTTT. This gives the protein CASSSGTGNTEAFF.

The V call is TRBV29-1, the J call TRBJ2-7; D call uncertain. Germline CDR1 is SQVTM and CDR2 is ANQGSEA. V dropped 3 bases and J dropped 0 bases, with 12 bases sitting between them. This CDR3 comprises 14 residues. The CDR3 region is CSVEVRSSSYEQYF. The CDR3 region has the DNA TGCAGCGTTGAGGTCAGGAGTAGCTCCTACGAGCAGTACTTC.

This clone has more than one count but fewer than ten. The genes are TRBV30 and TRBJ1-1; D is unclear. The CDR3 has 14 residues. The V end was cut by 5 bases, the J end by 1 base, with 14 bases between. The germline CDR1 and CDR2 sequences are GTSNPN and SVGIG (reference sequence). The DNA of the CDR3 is TGTGCCTGGGACCCCCGGGCAGAGAACACTGAAGCTTTCTTT. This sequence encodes CAWDPRAENTEAFF.

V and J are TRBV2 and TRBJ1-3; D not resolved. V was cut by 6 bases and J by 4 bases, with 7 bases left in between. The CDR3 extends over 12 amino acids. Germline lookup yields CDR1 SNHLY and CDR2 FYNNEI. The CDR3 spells CASRRTGNTIYF. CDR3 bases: TGTGCCAGCAGGAGGACCGGAAACACCATATATTTT.

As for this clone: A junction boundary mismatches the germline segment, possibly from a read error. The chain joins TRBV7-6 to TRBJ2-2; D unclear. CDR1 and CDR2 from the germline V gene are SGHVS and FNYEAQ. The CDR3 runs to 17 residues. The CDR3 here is CASSLVIYSQNAGELFF. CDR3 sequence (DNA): TGTGCCAGCAGCTTAGTCATTTACAGCCAGAACGCCGGGGAGCTGTTTTTT.

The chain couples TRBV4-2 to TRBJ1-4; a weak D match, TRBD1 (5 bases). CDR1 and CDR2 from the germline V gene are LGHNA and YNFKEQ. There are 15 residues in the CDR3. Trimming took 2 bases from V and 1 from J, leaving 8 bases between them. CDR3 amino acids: CASSQWGGTNEKLFF. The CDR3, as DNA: TGTGCCAGCAGCCAATGGGGGGGAACTAATGAAAAACTGTTTTTT.

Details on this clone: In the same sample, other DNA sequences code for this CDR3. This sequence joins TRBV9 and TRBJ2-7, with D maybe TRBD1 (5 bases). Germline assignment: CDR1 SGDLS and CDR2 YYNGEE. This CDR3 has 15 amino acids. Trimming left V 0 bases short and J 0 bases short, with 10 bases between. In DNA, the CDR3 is TGTGCCAGCAGCGTAGATGACAGCTCCTCCTACGAGCAGTACTTC. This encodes CASSVDDSSSYEQYF.

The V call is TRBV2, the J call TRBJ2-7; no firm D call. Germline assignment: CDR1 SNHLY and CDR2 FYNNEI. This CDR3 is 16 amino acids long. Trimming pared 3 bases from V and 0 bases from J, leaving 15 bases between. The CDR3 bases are TGTGCCAGCAGTGACAACCCCCTAACCAACTCCTACGAGCAGTACTTC. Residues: CASSDNPLTNSYEQYF.

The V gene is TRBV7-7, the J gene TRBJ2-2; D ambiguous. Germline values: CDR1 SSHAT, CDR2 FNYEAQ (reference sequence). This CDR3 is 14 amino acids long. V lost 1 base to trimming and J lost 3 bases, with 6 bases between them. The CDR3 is CASSLEPYTGELFF. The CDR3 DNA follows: TGTGCCAGCAGCTTAGAACCGTACACCGGGGAGCTGTTTTTT.

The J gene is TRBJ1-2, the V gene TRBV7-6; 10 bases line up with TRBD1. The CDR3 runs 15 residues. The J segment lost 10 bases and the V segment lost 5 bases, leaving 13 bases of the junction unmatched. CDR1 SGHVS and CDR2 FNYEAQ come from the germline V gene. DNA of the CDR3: TGTGCCAGCAGCCCGGAGACAGGGGGCCTAAGGCCCTACACCTTC. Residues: CASSPETGGLRPYTF.

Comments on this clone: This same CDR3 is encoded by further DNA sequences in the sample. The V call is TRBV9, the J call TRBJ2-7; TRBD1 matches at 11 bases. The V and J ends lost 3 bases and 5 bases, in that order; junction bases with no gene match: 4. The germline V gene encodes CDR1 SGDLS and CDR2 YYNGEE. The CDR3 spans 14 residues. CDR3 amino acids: CASSASGQGDEQYF. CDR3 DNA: TGTGCCAGCAGCGCCTCGGGACAGGGGGACGAGCAGTACTTC.

CDR3 protein: CATSNREQGEQFF. The CDR3 region has the DNA TGTGCCACCAGCAACAGGGAGCAAGGTGAGCAGTTCTTC. The chain couples TRBV15 to TRBJ2-1; D is perhaps TRBD1 (6 bases). CDR3 length equals 13 residues. Per the germline V gene, CDR1 is LNHNV and CDR2 is YYDKDF (reference sequence). Trimming took off 4 bases at V and 9 bases at J, with 13 bases between the two ends.

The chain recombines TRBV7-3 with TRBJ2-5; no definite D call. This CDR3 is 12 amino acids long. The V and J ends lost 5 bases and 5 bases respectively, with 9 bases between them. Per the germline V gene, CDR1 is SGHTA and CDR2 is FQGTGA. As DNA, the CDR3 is TGTGCCAGCAGCCAACCCGGTGAGACCCAGTACTTC. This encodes CASSQPGETQYF. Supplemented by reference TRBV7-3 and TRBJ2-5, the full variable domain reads GAGVSQTPSNKVTEKGKYVELRCDPISGHTALYWYRQSLGQGPEFLIYFQGTGAADDSGLPNDRFFAVRPEGSVSTLKIQRTERGDSAVYLCASSQPGETQYFGPGTRLLVL.

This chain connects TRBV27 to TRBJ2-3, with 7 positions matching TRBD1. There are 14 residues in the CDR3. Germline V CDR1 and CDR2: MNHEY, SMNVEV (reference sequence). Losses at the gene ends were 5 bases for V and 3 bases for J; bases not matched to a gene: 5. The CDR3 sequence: CASSRDRATDTQYF. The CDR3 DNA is TGTGCCAGCAGTCGCGACAGGGCAACAGATACGCAGTATTTT.

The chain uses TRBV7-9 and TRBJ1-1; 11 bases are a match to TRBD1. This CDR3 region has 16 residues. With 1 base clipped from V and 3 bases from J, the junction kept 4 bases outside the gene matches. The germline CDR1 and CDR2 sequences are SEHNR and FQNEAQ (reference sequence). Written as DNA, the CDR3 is TGTGCCAGCAGCTTAGGGACAGGGGGCGAGGACACTGAAGCTTTCTTT. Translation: CASSLGTGGEDTEAFF.

The CDR3 DNA follows: TGTGCCAGCAGCTTCAACAGGGTGACTGAAGCTTTCTTT. Residues: CASSFNRVTEAFF. The V and J genes are TRBV5-4 and TRBJ1-1; weak D call: TRBD1 (6 bases). The CDR3 has 13 amino acids. Germline V lookup: CDR1 SGHNT, CDR2 YYREEE (reference sequence). Trimming cost V 2 bases and J 5 bases, with 10 bases left between them.

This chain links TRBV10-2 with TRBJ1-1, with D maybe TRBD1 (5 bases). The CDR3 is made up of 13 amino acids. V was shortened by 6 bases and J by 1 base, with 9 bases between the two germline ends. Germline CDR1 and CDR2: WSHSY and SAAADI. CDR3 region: CASRTQGNTEAFF. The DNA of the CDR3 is TGCGCCAGCAGGACCCAGGGGAACACTGAAGCTTTCTTT.

The chain's CDR3 is CASSPVPGQGLVLYGYTF. DNA for the CDR3: TGTGCCAGCAGCCCCGTCCCGGGACAGGGGTTGGTACTCTATGGCTACACCTTC. J is TRBJ1-2 and V is TRBV5-4; TRBD1 matches at 10 bases. V was pared by 4 bases and J by 4 bases, with 16 bases of the junction left unmatched. Germline V gene sequence: CDR1 SGHNT, CDR2 YYREEE (reference sequence). The CDR3 has 18 residues.

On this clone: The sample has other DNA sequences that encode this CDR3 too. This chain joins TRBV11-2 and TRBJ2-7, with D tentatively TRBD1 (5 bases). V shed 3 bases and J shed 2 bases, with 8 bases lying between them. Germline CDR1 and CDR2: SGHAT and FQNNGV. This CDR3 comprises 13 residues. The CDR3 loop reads CASSLGRAYEQYF. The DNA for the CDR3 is TGTGCCAGCAGCTTGGGCAGGGCCTACGAGCAGTACTTC. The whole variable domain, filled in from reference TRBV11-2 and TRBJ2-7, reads EAGVAQSPRYKIIEKRQSVAFWCNPISGHATLYWYQQILGQGPKLLIQFQNNGVVDDSQLPKDRFSAERLKGVDSTLKIQPAKLEDSAVYLCASSLGRAYEQYFGPGTRLTVT.

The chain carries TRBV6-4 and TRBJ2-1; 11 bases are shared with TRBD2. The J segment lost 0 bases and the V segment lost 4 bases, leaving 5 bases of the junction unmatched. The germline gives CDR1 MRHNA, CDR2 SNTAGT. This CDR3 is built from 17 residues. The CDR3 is CASSAKTSGNSYNEQFF. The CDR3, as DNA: TGTGCCAGCAGTGCCAAGACTAGCGGGAACTCCTACAATGAGCAGTTCTTC.

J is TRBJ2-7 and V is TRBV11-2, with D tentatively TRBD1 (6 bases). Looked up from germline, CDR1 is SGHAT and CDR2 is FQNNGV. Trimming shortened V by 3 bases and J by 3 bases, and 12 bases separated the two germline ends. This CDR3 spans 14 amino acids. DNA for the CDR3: TGTGCCAGCAGCTTGACCGGACAGAGCTACGAGCAGTACTTC. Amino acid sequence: CASSLTGQSYEQYF. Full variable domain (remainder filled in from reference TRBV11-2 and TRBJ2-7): EAGVAQSPRYKIIEKRQSVAFWCNPISGHATLYWYQQILGQGPKLLIQFQNNGVVDDSQLPKDRFSAERLKGVDSTLKIQPAKLEDSAVYLCASSLTGQSYEQYFGPGTRLTVT.

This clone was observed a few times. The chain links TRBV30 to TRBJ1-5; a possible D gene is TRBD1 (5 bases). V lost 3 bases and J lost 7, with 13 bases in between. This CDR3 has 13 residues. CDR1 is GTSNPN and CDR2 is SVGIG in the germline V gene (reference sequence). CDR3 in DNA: TGTGCCTGGAGCCTCGGGACGTCCCAGCCCCAGCATTTT. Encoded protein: CAWSLGTSQPQHF. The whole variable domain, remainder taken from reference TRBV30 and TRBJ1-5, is SQTIHQWPATLVQPVGSPLSLECTVEGTSNPNLYWYRQAAGRGLQLLFYSVGIGQISSEVPQNLSASRPQDRQFILSSKKLLLSDSGFYLCAWSLGTSQPQHFGDGTRLSIL.

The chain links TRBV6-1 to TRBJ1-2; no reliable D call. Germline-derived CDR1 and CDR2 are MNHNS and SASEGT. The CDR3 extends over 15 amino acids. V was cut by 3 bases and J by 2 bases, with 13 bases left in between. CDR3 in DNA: TGTGCCAGCAGTGAGATCAGCGGATCCAACTATGGCTACACCTTC. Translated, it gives CASSEISGSNYGYTF.